The next 32 T cell receptor beta chains were all read from a single sample in a study of blood T cell repertoires in COVID-19. Some clones are missing from TCRdb's copy, which holds only in-frame ones; the method was immunoSEQ multiplex PCR. The top ten hold about a sixth of the sample, which has 200,000 to 250,000 clones, around 80% seen once. The sample comprised peripheral blood. Receptor source: an elderly woman with active or convalescent COVID-19.

This chain connects TRBV14 to TRBJ2-1; 11 nucleotides agree with TRBD2. The junction had 12 bases not matched to a gene; V was cut back by 7 bases and J by 13 bases. The CDR3 is 14 amino acids. Germline V CDR1 and CDR2: SGHDN, FVKESK. CDR3 sequence (DNA): TGTGCCAGCACCGCTAGCGGGAGGTCGATTGGCCAGTTCTTC. It encodes CASTASGRSIGQFF.

This chain connects TRBV4-3 to TRBJ1-5, with 8 positions matching TRBD1. The trim removed 4 bases at V and 5 bases at J, leaving 7 bases unmatched. The CDR3 sequence is 15 residues long. CDR1 is LGHNA, CDR2 YSLEER, per germline. The CDR3 protein is CASSLGQGRYQPQHF. CDR3 in DNA: TGCGCCAGCAGCCTAGGACAGGGCCGATATCAGCCCCAGCATTTT.

The chain links TRBV9 to TRBJ2-6; 9 bases map to TRBD1. The V gene's germline CDR1 is SGDLS and CDR2 YYNGEE. The V gene end was trimmed by 3 bases and the J gene end by 2 bases; junction bases not matched to a gene: 6. CDR3 length: 17 residues. This chain's CDR3 is CASSARDREAGANVLTF. CDR3 DNA: TGTGCCAGCAGCGCCCGGGACAGGGAGGCTGGGGCCAACGTCCTGACTTTC.

The chain couples TRBV5-5 to TRBJ2-1; possible D gene TRBD2, 6 bases. The CDR3 is made up of 14 amino acids. V was pared by 6 bases and J by 6 bases, with 16 bases between. Germline V CDR1 and CDR2: SGHKS, YYEKEE (reference sequence). DNA for the CDR3: TGTGCCAGCACTCCCCAGTCGGGAGTCAATGAGCAGTTCTTC. Amino acids: CASTPQSGVNEQFF.

A few counts support this clone. The same CDR3 is also encoded by other DNA sequences in this sample. J is TRBJ1-1 and V is TRBV5-1, with unresolved D. The CDR3 length is 13 residues. V gave up 1 base and J gave up 3 bases, with 7 bases separating them. CDR1 is SGHRS and CDR2 is YFSETQ in the germline V gene. The CDR3 spells CASSLKLDTEAFF. In DNA form, the CDR3 reads TGCGCCAGCAGCTTGAAATTAGACACTGAAGCTTTCTTT.

The V call is TRBV5-4, the J call TRBJ2-2, with TRBD1 matching 7 bases. The junction had 4 bases not matched to a gene; V was cut back by 2 bases and J by 3 bases. From germline, CDR1 is SGHNT and CDR2 YYREEE (reference sequence). The CDR3 is made up of 15 amino acids. For the CDR3, the DNA is TGTGCCAGCAGCTTCGACAGGGCTCACACCGGGGAGCTGTTTTTT. Translating gives CASSFDRAHTGELFF.

The V and J genes are TRBV11-2 and TRBJ2-1; the D gene is possibly TRBD1 (5 bases). Per germline, CDR1 SGHAT and CDR2 FQNNGV. The CDR3 loop spans 14 amino acids. V was pared by 8 bases and J by 13 bases, with 24 bases between. The CDR3 nucleotides are TGTGCCAGCGGCACCCGAGACAGACACTATGCCCAGTTCTTC. It codes for CASGTRDRHYAQFF.

In DNA, the CDR3 is TGTGCCAGCTCACCCCCCGGGACAACGAACACTGAAGCTTTCTTT. Encoded protein: CASSPPGTTNTEAFF. The chain is built from TRBV18 and TRBJ1-1; weak D call: TRBD1 (6 bases). From germline, CDR1 is KGHSH and CDR2 LQKENI. The CDR3 sequence is 15 residues long. Trimming left V 3 bases short and J 1 base short, with 12 bases between.

The chain carries TRBV6-5 and TRBJ2-7; D not certain. Trimming cost V 4 bases and J 3 bases, with 16 bases left between them. The length of the CDR3 is 15 residues. The germline V gene encodes CDR1 MNHEY and CDR2 SVGAGI. The CDR3 region has the DNA TGTGCCAGCAGTTCCCCCCCCGGGTCCTACTACGAGCAGTACTTC. Protein product: CASSSPPGSYYEQYF.

This chain joins TRBV7-2 and TRBJ2-7; 14 nucleotides match TRBD2. CDR3 size: 17 residues. The ends lost 5 bases at V and 0 bases at J; junction bases unmatched: 6. Germline lookup yields CDR1 SGHTA and CDR2 FQGNSA. DNA of the CDR3: TGTGCCAGCAGCACGGGACTAGCGGGGGTTTTCTCCTACGAGCAGTACTTC. It translates to CASSTGLAGVFSYEQYF.

The chain carries TRBV4-3 and TRBJ2-3, with 7 nucleotides matching TRBD2. Germline V lookup: CDR1 LGHNA, CDR2 YSLEER. CDR3 length: 21 residues. The J segment lost 2 bases and the V segment lost 0 bases, leaving 20 bases of the junction unmatched. Here the CDR3 reads CASSQDYPGTGGLQFTDTQYF. In DNA form, the CDR3 reads TGCGCCAGCAGCCAAGATTATCCAGGAACGGGAGGCTTGCAATTCACAGATACGCAGTATTTT.

The chain has TRBV5-1 and TRBJ2-3, with 8 bases that match TRBD1. Trimming at V came to 4 bases and at J to 2 bases, leaving 6 bases not matched to a gene. This CDR3 contains 15 residues. The germline V gene has CDR1 SGHRS and CDR2 YFSETQ. This chain's CDR3 is CASSLDRGDTDTQYF. For the CDR3, the DNA is TGCGCCAGCAGCCTAGACAGGGGAGACACAGATACGCAGTATTTT.

The rearrangement uses TRBV7-8 and TRBJ1-3; D is uncertain. The CDR3 extends over 16 amino acids. Germline CDR1 is SGHVS and CDR2 is FQNEAQ. V lost 1 base and J 0 bases, leaving 10 bases between the germline ends. CDR3 residues: CASSLVSDISGNTIYF. DNA of the CDR3: TGTGCCAGCAGCTTAGTTTCTGACATCTCTGGAAACACCATATATTTT. Full variable domain (remainder filled in from reference TRBV7-8 and TRBJ1-3): GAGVSQSPRYKVAKRGQDVALRCDPISGHVSLFWYQQALGQGPEFLTYFQNEAQLDKSGLPSDRFFAERPEGSVSTLKIQRTQQEDSAVYLCASSLVSDISGNTIYFGEGSWLTVV.

This clone came up once. The rearrangement links TRBV6-5 to TRBJ2-7, with D possibly being TRBD2 (5 bases). The V end was cut by 3 bases, the J end by 6 bases, with 15 bases between. Germline lookup yields CDR1 MNHEY and CDR2 SVGAGI. The CDR3 has 14 amino acids. The CDR3 bases are TGTGCCAGCAGTTATGACTATACCCTCCGCGAGCAGTACTTC. Its translation is CASSYDYTLREQYF.

The CDR3 loop reads CASSPIRTDPNYGYTF. The CDR3 DNA reads as TGTGCCAGCTCACCTATTAGGACAGACCCTAACTATGGCTACACCTTC. The V and J genes are TRBV18 and TRBJ1-2; the D gene is possibly TRBD1 (6 bases). Trimming removed 3 bases at V and 0 bases at J, with 14 bases between. Germline CDR1 reads KGHSH; CDR2 reads LQKENI. The length of the CDR3 is 16 residues. The full variable domain, completed using reference TRBV18 and TRBJ1-2, is NAGVMQNPRHLVRRRGQEARLRCSPMKGHSHVYWYRQLPEEGLKFMVYLQKENIIDESGMPKERFSAEFPKEGPSILRIQQVVRGDSAAYFCASSPIRTDPNYGYTFGSGTRLTVV.

V usage is TRBV3-1 (or the pseudogene TRBV3-2) and J usage is TRBJ1-2; D remains ambiguous. The CDR3 runs 14 residues. Between the trimmed V and J ends, which lost 0 bases and 8 bases, there was a span of 13 bases. Germline V gene lookup returns CDR1 LGHDT and CDR2 YNNKEL (reference sequence). In DNA, the CDR3 is TGTGCCAGCAGCCAAGAGCGCGGGAGTGGGGGCTACACCTTC. Protein sequence: CASSQERGSGGYTF.

This clone was found a few times. The rearrangement uses TRBV5-1 and TRBJ1-1; D is undetermined. Germline-derived CDR1 and CDR2 are SGHRS and YFSETQ. The V end lost 4 bases, the J end lost 3 bases, and 7 bases lay between the germline ends. The CDR3 covers 12 residues. In DNA, the CDR3 is TGCGCCAGCAGCAATCCGTACACTGAAGCTTTCTTT. Amino acids: CASSNPYTEAFF.

The chain joins TRBV6-5 to TRBJ1-5, with TRBD1 matching over 7 bases. Germline values: CDR1 MNHEY, CDR2 SVGAGI. Trimming cost V 6 bases and J 0 bases; bases outside gene matches: 5. The length of the CDR3 is 15 residues. CDR3 region: CASRGDRYSNQPQHF. Written as DNA, the CDR3 is TGTGCCAGCAGGGGGGACAGATATAGCAATCAGCCCCAGCATTTT.

This clone has a handful of counts. CDR3 loop: CASNPGQGSIWGYTF. The CDR3 DNA is TGTGCCAGCAATCCGGGACAGGGTTCTATCTGGGGCTACACCTTC. This chain uses TRBV6-5 with TRBJ1-2, with 9 bases aligning to TRBD1. J lost 8 bases, V lost 7 bases, and 14 bases had no gene match. This CDR3 is built from 15 residues. The germline V gene encodes CDR1 MNHEY and CDR2 SVGAGI.

The chain joins TRBV9 to TRBJ2-5; TRBD1 is a possible D gene (6 bases). The CDR3 is made up of 14 amino acids. Per germline, CDR1 SGDLS and CDR2 YYNGEE. V was pared by 2 bases and J by 2 bases, with 10 bases between. In DNA form, the CDR3 reads TGTGCCAGCAGCGTTTCAGGACAGCAAGAGACCCAGTACTTC. It encodes CASSVSGQQETQYF.

The rearrangement joins TRBV2 to TRBJ2-2; D gene uncertain. The CDR3 spans 15 residues. CDR1 is SNHLY and CDR2 is FYNNEI in the germline V gene. V shed 4 bases and J shed 0 bases, with 9 bases lying between them. The CDR3 DNA is TGTGCCAGCAGTGTTTCCAGGCCGAACACCGGGGAGCTGTTTTTT. It specifies CASSVSRPNTGELFF.

This chain uses TRBV20-1 with TRBJ2-3, with TRBD2 identical over 10 bases. Germline V lookup: CDR1 DFQATT, CDR2 SNEGSKA (reference sequence). Trimming cost V 3 bases and J 10 bases; bases outside gene matches: 13. This CDR3 has 15 residues. The CDR3 DNA follows: TGCAGTGCTAGTGGCGGGCCTAGCGGGAGTTCGGCGCAGTATTTT. Translated, it gives CSASGGPSGSSAQYF.

This sequence joins TRBV5-1 and TRBJ2-2, with D perhaps matching TRBD1 (5 bases). This CDR3 is 15 amino acids long. Trimming removed 0 bases at V and 2 bases at J, with 8 bases between. Germline-derived CDR1 and CDR2 are SGHRS and YFSETQ. CDR3 nucleotides: TGCGCCAGCAGCTTGGGGACACCAAACACCGGGGAGCTGTTTTTT. This codes for CASSLGTPNTGELFF.

This chain uses TRBV12-3 or TRBV12-4 with TRBJ1-6; maybe TRBD1 (5 bases). The CDR3 is 13 residues long. V lost 3 bases and J 8 bases, leaving 8 bases between the germline ends. The CDR3 protein is CASSLGGDSPLHF. The DNA of the CDR3 is TGTGCCAGCAGTTTGGGGGGGGATTCACCCCTCCACTTT.

This clone has more than one count but fewer than ten. The V call is TRBV14, the J call TRBJ1-5; 8 bases are a match to TRBD1. The V gene's germline CDR1 is SGHDN and CDR2 FVKESK. V trimming: 0 bases; J trimming: 15 bases; junction bases outside the gene matches: 10. This CDR3 has 14 residues. CDR3 in amino acids: CASSQEGGTGPRHF. For the CDR3, the DNA is TGTGCCAGCAGCCAAGAGGGCGGGACAGGCCCGAGGCATTTT.

The gene calls are TRBV6-2 or TRBV6-3 and TRBJ2-5, with no clear D. The V and J ends lost 6 bases and 5 bases respectively, with 16 bases between them. The germline CDR1 and CDR2 sequences are MNHEY and SVGEGT. The CDR3 consists of 14 residues. CDR3 in amino acids: CASSILEPLETQYF. CDR3 nucleotides: TGTGCCAGCAGCATACTTGAGCCCCTGGAGACCCAGTACTTC.

This clone was picked up many times. The V and J genes are TRBV2 and TRBJ1-5; no clear D gene. Looked up from germline, CDR1 is SNHLY and CDR2 is FYNNEI. CDR3 length: 12 amino acids. V lost 3 bases and J 9 bases, leaving 9 bases between the germline ends. CDR3 amino acids: CASSESPRPQHF. The CDR3 DNA follows: TGTGCCAGCAGTGAGTCGCCGCGGCCCCAGCATTTT.

CDR3 protein: CASRYGTEAFF. For the CDR3, the DNA is TGTGCCAGCAGATACGGGACTGAAGCTTTCTTT. The rearrangement links TRBV12-3 or TRBV12-4 to TRBJ1-1; D is unclear. The CDR3 contains 11 residues. The germline V and J ends were trimmed by 6 bases and 5 bases, with 7 bases remaining between them.

The J gene is TRBJ2-1, the V gene TRBV14; a possible D gene is TRBD1 (5 bases). V was trimmed by 4 bases and J by 3 bases, leaving 10 bases between them. This CDR3 region has 14 residues. Germline V gene lookup returns CDR1 SGHDN and CDR2 FVKESK. CDR3 coding DNA: TGTGCCAGCAGCCCTGGACAATACTACAATGAGCAGTTCTTC. Encoded protein: CASSPGQYYNEQFF.

V and J are TRBV9 and TRBJ2-2; 8 nucleotides align to TRBD2. Germline assignment: CDR1 SGDLS and CDR2 YYNGEE. J lost 3 bases, V lost 6 bases, and 16 bases had no gene match. CDR3 length equals 18 residues. The CDR3 region is CASTRSIGLAGDTGELFF. The CDR3 DNA is TGTGCCAGCACCCGGTCAATCGGACTAGCTGGGGACACCGGGGAGCTGTTTTTT.

The V and J genes are TRBV1 and TRBJ2-5; the D call TRBD2 from the table was never checked on the DNA. TRBV1 is given as a pseudogene. CDR3 length equals 17 residues. The CDR3 DNA reads as TGCACCAGCAGCCACGAGGTAGCGGGGGGGCTTCAAGAGACCCAGTACTTC. It translates to CTSSHEVAGGLQETQYF.

The chain joins TRBV18 to TRBJ1-1; D remains ambiguous. V shed 4 bases and J shed 0 bases, with 6 bases lying between them. The CDR3 covers 13 residues. CDR1 is KGHSH and CDR2 is LQKENI in the germline V gene. CDR3 coding DNA: TGTGCCAGCTCACTATACATGAACACTGAAGCTTTCTTT. Its translation is CASSLYMNTEAFF.